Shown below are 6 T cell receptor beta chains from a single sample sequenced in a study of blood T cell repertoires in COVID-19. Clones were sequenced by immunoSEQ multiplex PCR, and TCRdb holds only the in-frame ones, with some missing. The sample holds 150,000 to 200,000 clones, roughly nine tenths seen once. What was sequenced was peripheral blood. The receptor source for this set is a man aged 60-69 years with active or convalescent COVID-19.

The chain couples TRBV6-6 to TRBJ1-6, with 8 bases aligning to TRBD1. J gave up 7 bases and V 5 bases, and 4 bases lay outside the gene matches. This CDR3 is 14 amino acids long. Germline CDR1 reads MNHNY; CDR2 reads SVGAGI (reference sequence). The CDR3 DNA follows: TGTGCCAGCAGTGACAGGGGAGAGAATTCACCCCTCCACTTT. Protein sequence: CASSDRGENSPLHF.

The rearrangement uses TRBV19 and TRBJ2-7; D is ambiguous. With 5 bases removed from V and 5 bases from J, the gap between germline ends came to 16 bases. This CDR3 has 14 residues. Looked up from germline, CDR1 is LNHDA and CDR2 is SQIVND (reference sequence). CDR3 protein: CASSLPGRSNEQYF. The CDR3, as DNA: TGTGCCAGTAGTCTTCCCGGCCGGAGTAACGAGCAGTACTTC.

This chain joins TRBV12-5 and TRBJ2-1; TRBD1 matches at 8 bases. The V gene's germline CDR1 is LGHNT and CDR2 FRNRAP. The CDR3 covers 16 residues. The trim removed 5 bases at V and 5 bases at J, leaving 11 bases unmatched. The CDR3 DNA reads TGTGCTAGTGGTGCCGACCCTAGGACAGGGAACAATGAGCAGTTCTTC. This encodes CASGADPRTGNNEQFF.

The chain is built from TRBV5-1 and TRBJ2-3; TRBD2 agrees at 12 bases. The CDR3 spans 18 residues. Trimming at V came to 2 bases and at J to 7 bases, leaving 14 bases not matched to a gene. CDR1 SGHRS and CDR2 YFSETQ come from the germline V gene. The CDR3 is CASSLYPSSSGGANTQYF. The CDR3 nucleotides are TGCGCCAGCAGCTTATACCCTTCCTCTAGCGGGGGGGCAAATACGCAGTATTTT. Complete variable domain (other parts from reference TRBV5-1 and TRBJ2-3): KAGVTQTPRYLIKTRGQQVTLSCSPISGHRSVSWYQQTPGQGLQFLFEYFSETQRNKGNFPGRFSGRQFSNSRSEMNVSTLELGDSALYLCASSLYPSSSGGANTQYFGPGTRLTVL.

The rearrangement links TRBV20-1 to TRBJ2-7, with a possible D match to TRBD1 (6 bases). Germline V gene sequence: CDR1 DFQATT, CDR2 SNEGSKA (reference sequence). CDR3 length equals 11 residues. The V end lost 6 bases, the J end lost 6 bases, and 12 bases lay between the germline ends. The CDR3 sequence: CSALRGIEQYF. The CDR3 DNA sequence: TGCAGTGCGTTGAGGGGGATCGAGCAGTACTTC.

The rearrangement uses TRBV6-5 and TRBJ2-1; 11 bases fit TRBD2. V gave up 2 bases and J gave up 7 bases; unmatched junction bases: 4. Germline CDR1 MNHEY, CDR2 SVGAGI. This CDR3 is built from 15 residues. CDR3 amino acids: CASSYGLAGGNEQFF. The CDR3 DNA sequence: TGTGCCAGCAGTTACGGGCTAGCGGGAGGAAATGAGCAGTTCTTC.